The 24 T cell receptor beta chains presented below share a single source sample, sequenced in a study of blood T cell repertoires in COVID-19. The table came from immunoSEQ multiplex PCR; TCRdb's copy has only in-frame clones and leaves some out. The repertoire has about 16,000 clones, roughly 86% of them found once; the top ten carry 15% to 20%. Sequencing was carried out using peripheral blood. The receptors were sampled from a human donor in a cohort sampled during active COVID-19.

The rearrangement links TRBV7-9 to TRBJ2-5, with TRBD1 matching over 7 bases. CDR3 size: 14 residues. V dropped 4 bases and J dropped 7; count of bases not matched to a gene: 9. The germline V gene encodes CDR1 SEHNR and CDR2 FQNEAQ (reference sequence). The CDR3 sequence is CASSWDSPPGTQYF. The CDR3, as DNA: TGTGCCAGCAGCTGGGACAGCCCCCCAGGGACCCAGTACTTC.

The chain links TRBV7-2 to TRBJ1-2; no firm D call. This CDR3 spans 12 amino acids. The V gene's germline CDR1 is SGHTA and CDR2 FQGNSA. Trimming shortened V by 5 bases and J by 7 bases, and 11 bases separated the two germline ends. As DNA, the CDR3 is TGTGCCAGCAGCCCCCCCGGCGGTGGCTACACCTTC. It yields the protein CASSPPGGGYTF.

The chain combines TRBV11-2 with TRBJ2-2, with D tentatively TRBD2 (5 bases). This CDR3 region has 15 residues. The germline V and J ends were trimmed by 5 bases and 3 bases, with 13 bases remaining between them. The germline V gene encodes CDR1 SGHAT and CDR2 FQNNGV. CDR3 DNA sequence: TGTGCCAGCAGCGTCCAAACGGGGTACACCGGGGAGCTGTTTTTT. Translated: CASSVQTGYTGELFF.

V gene TRBV12-3 or TRBV12-4 combines with J gene TRBJ2-7; tentatively, D is TRBD2 (5 bases). V was pared by 3 bases and J by 1 base, with 7 bases between. This CDR3 has 13 residues. The CDR3 here is CASSFGVSYEQYF. As DNA, the CDR3 is TGTGCCAGCAGTTTCGGGGTTTCCTACGAGCAGTACTTC.

The J gene is TRBJ2-1, the V gene TRBV29-1; 7 bases match TRBD1. Germline CDR1 is SQVTM and CDR2 is ANQGSEA. Germline trimming cut 2 bases from V and 5 bases from J; bases unmatched to any gene: 3. The CDR3 sequence is 13 residues long. CDR3 region: CSVEHRGHNEQFF. As DNA, the CDR3 is TGCAGCGTTGAACACAGGGGCCACAATGAGCAGTTCTTC.

The table lists this clone with a few counts. The chain is built from TRBV7-9 and TRBJ1-1; tentatively, D is TRBD1 (5 bases). Trimming stripped 3 bases from V and 1 base from J, with 9 bases between. CDR3 length: 14 amino acids. Germline values: CDR1 SEHNR, CDR2 FQNEAQ (reference sequence). This CDR3 reads CASSFQGTNTEAFF. CDR3 nucleotide sequence: TGTGCCAGCAGCTTTCAGGGCACGAACACTGAAGCTTTCTTT.

The chain couples TRBV7-9 to TRBJ1-1; D ambiguous. The germline V gene has CDR1 SEHNR and CDR2 FQNEAQ (reference sequence). Trimming cost V 1 base and J 0 bases, with 12 bases left between them. This CDR3 has 16 residues. Here the CDR3 reads CASSLDGRNMNTEAFF. CDR3 nucleotides: TGTGCCAGCAGCTTAGATGGCAGGAACATGAACACTGAAGCTTTCTTT.

V is TRBV19 and J is TRBJ1-2; TRBD1 matches at 10 bases. Germline values: CDR1 LNHDA, CDR2 SQIVND (reference sequence). The CDR3 runs to 15 residues. V trimming: 7 bases; J trimming: 7 bases; junction bases outside the gene matches: 12. This chain's CDR3 is CASIQRGTGVGGYTF. The CDR3 nucleotides read TGTGCCAGTATTCAGCGGGGGACAGGGGTCGGTGGCTACACCTTC.

The CDR3 DNA sequence: TGTGCCAGCAGCCGACTTGGACAGGGGAAATACGAGCAGTACTTC. This codes for CASSRLGQGKYEQYF. V usage is TRBV13 and J usage is TRBJ2-7; 9 positions match TRBD1. CDR1 is PRHDT, CDR2 FYEKMQ, per germline (reference sequence). Trimming removed 5 bases from V and 4 bases from J; junction bases left unmatched: 9. The CDR3 runs to 15 residues.

The V and J genes are TRBV5-1 and TRBJ1-4, with a possible D match to TRBD1 (5 bases). Deletions cut 0 bases from V and 8 bases from J, with 11 bases between. The CDR3 consists of 14 residues. Looked up from germline, CDR1 is SGHRS and CDR2 is YFSETQ. CDR3 DNA sequence: TGCGCCAGCAGCTTGGACAGGTTAGACGAAAAACTGTTTTTT. Amino acids: CASSLDRLDEKLFF.

The chain is built from TRBV7-3 and TRBJ2-2; TRBD1 agrees at 11 bases. CDR1 is SGHTA, CDR2 FQGTGA, per germline. V lost 4 bases and J lost 7; bases outside the gene matches: 5. This CDR3 comprises 15 residues. CDR3 sequence reads: CASSYGQGAIGELFF. The CDR3 coding sequence is TGTGCCAGCAGCTACGGACAGGGGGCAATCGGGGAGCTGTTTTTT.

The genes are TRBV4-1 and TRBJ1-6, with D possibly being TRBD1 (5 bases). This CDR3 is 15 amino acids long. The V gene lost 0 bases and the J gene lost 11 bases, with 14 bases spanning the gap. CDR1 and CDR2 from the germline V gene are MGHRA and YSYEKL. The CDR3 is CASSQDGASMAPLHF. The CDR3 nucleotides are TGCGCCAGCAGCCAAGATGGGGCGTCGATGGCACCCCTCCACTTT.

This chain links TRBV9 with TRBJ1-2; maybe TRBD1 (6 bases). Trimming left V 4 bases short and J 3 bases short, with 19 bases between. This CDR3 region has 16 residues. From germline, CDR1 is SGDLS and CDR2 YYNGEE. The CDR3 nucleotides are TGTGCCAGCAGCTCTGGCCAGTGGGGACACCACTATGGCTACACCTTC. Encoded protein: CASSSGQWGHHYGYTF.

The genes are TRBV25-1 and TRBJ1-2; the match to TRBD1 covers 7 bases. This CDR3 contains 14 residues. V lost 2 bases and J lost 3; bases outside the gene matches: 3. Germline V gene data show CDR1 as MGHDK and CDR2 as SYGVNS. CDR3 nucleotide sequence: TGTGCCAGCAGTGAACCGGGACAGCACTATGGCTACACCTTC. Residues: CASSEPGQHYGYTF.

V usage is TRBV2 and J usage is TRBJ2-1, with 10 bases matching TRBD2. Germline values: CDR1 SNHLY, CDR2 FYNNEI. The CDR3 sequence is 16 residues long. After removal of 2 bases from V and 10 bases from J, the junction contained 11 bases not matched to a gene. The chain's CDR3 is CASSERVLAGGGEQFF. The CDR3 DNA sequence: TGTGCCAGCAGTGAAAGGGTGTTAGCGGGGGGAGGGGAGCAGTTCTTC.

This rearrangement joins TRBV7-2 to TRBJ2-5; 7 bases are shared with TRBD1. J was trimmed by 5 bases and V by 5 bases; bases with no gene match: 14. Looked up from germline, CDR1 is SGHTA and CDR2 is FQGNSA. The length of the CDR3 is 16 residues. CDR3 region: CASSAGTATRRETQYF. The CDR3 DNA reads TGTGCCAGCAGCGCCGGGACAGCGACCCGGCGGGAGACCCAGTACTTC.

The rearrangement links TRBV10-2 to TRBJ2-7; TRBD1 agrees at 8 bases. The length of the CDR3 is 13 residues. Germline trimming cut 10 bases from V and 3 bases from J; bases unmatched to any gene: 8. Germline V gene data show CDR1 as WSHSY and CDR2 as SAAADI. The CDR3, as DNA: TGCGCCACCCGTCCCGGGACAGGCTACGAGCAGTACTTC. It is translated as CATRPGTGYEQYF.

This chain joins TRBV5-1 and TRBJ1-5; TRBD1 might be the D (5 bases). V was pared by 4 bases and J by 5 bases, with 13 bases between. This CDR3 region has 14 residues. The germline V gene encodes CDR1 SGHRS and CDR2 YFSETQ. CDR3 coding DNA: TGCGCCAGCAGCCCCGGGTGGGGGGATCAGCCCCAGCATTTT. Protein sequence: CASSPGWGDQPQHF. The full variable domain, with the rest looked up from reference TRBV5-1 and TRBJ1-5, is KAGVTQTPRYLIKTRGQQVTLSCSPISGHRSVSWYQQTPGQGLQFLFEYFSETQRNKGNFPGRFSGRQFSNSRSEMNVSTLELGDSALYLCASSPGWGDQPQHFGDGTRLSIL.

The chain is built from TRBV12-3 or TRBV12-4 and TRBJ2-1, with a tentative D call TRBD1 (7 bases). The germline V and J ends were trimmed by 8 bases and 5 bases, with 13 bases remaining between them. The CDR3 length is 13 residues. CDR3 nucleotides: TGTGCCAGCGCGGGACAGCTAGACAATGAGCAGTTCTTC. It specifies CASAGQLDNEQFF.

This chain uses TRBV7-9 with TRBJ2-1; TRBD1 matches 8 bases. With V trimmed by 5 bases and J by 6 bases, 3 bases remained unmatched. The CDR3 runs 13 residues. The germline CDR1 and CDR2 sequences are SEHNR and FQNEAQ (reference sequence). CDR3 nucleotides: TGTGCCAGCAGCCGGGACAGGCCCAATGAGCAGTTCTTC. It yields the protein CASSRDRPNEQFF.

The V gene is TRBV4-3, the J gene TRBJ1-2, with D unresolved. The germline CDR1 and CDR2 sequences are LGHNA and YSLEER. V lost 3 bases to trimming and J lost 5 bases, with 7 bases between them. CDR3 size: 12 residues. In DNA, the CDR3 is TGCGCCAGCAGCCACTTTCGGTATGGCTACACCTTC. Translated: CASSHFRYGYTF.

The chain employs TRBV6-4 and TRBJ2-3; D is unclear. Germline V lookup: CDR1 MRHNA, CDR2 SNTAGT. The V gene lost 4 bases and the J gene lost 0 bases, with 8 bases spanning the gap. The CDR3 is 14 residues long. The CDR3 nucleotides read TGTGCCAGCAGTGTAAGTCAGAGCACAGATACGCAGTATTTT. Amino acid sequence: CASSVSQSTDTQYF.

The DNA of the CDR3 is TGTGCCAGCTCACCACCCCCGGGGGGGCCCCTCGAGCAGTACTTC. It translates to CASSPPPGGPLEQYF. The chain links TRBV18 to TRBJ2-7, with 8 positions matching TRBD2. V was pared by 0 bases and J by 6 bases, with 7 bases of the junction left unmatched. The CDR3 spans 15 residues. Germline CDR1 reads KGHSH; CDR2 reads LQKENI.

The chain combines TRBV19 with TRBJ2-1, with 12 bases that match TRBD2. V dropped 6 bases and J dropped 0; count of bases not matched to a gene: 3. Germline V gives CDR1 LNHDA, CDR2 SQIVND (reference sequence). This CDR3 has 16 amino acids. CDR3 loop: CASRGLAGSSYNEQFF. The CDR3 DNA sequence: TGTGCCAGTAGAGGACTAGCGGGGAGCTCCTACAATGAGCAGTTCTTC.